This TCR beta chain comes out of a study of sequential checkpoint blockade in melanoma. Study background: First-line arms were nivolumab then ipilimumab, or the reverse, randomized 1:1.

Treatment meaning: randomized to nivolumab then ipilimumab (arm A) or the reverse (arm B). From thawed PBMCs, live CD3+CD8+ cells negative for CD19 and CD56 were sorted. This clone was detected only once. Profiled with immunoSEQ multiplex PCR; TCRdb holds only in-frame clones, not every one. The profile shows some 2,900 clones, roughly 55% of them singletons. This CDR3 has 17 residues. CDR1 and CDR2 from the germline V gene are SGHVS and FNYEAQ. The junction had 9 bases not matched to a gene; V was cut back by 0 bases and J by 7 bases. This chain uses TRBV7-6 with TRBJ2-2, with 9 bases matching TRBD1. The sequence was collected from a human donor with melanoma. The material was CD8+ T cells sorted from blood (inferred from file names), obtained from a patient given nivolumab and ipilimumab in sequence. CDR3 in amino acids: CASSLARDRALDGELFF. CDR3 nucleotides: TGTGCCAGCAGCTTAGCCCGGGACAGGGCTTTGGACGGGGAGCTGTTTTTT. Variable domain in full (rest from reference TRBV7-6 and TRBJ2-2): GAGVSQSPRYKVTKRGQDVALRCDPISGHVSLYWYRQALGQGPEFLTYFNYEAQQDKSGLPNDRFSAERPEGSISTLTIQRTEQRDSAMYRCASSLARDRALDGELFFGEGSRLTVL.